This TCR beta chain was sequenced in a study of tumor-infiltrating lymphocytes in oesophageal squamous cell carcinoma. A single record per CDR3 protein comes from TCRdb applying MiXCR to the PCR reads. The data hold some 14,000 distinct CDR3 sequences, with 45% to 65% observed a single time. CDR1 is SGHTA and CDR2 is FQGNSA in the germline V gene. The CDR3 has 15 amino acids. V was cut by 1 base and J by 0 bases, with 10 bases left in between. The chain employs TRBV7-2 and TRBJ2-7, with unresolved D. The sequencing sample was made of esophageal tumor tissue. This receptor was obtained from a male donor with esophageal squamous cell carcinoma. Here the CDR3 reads CASSLVPESSYEQYF. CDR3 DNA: TGTGCCAGCAGCTTAGTGCCCGAAAGCTCCTACGAGCAGTACTTC.